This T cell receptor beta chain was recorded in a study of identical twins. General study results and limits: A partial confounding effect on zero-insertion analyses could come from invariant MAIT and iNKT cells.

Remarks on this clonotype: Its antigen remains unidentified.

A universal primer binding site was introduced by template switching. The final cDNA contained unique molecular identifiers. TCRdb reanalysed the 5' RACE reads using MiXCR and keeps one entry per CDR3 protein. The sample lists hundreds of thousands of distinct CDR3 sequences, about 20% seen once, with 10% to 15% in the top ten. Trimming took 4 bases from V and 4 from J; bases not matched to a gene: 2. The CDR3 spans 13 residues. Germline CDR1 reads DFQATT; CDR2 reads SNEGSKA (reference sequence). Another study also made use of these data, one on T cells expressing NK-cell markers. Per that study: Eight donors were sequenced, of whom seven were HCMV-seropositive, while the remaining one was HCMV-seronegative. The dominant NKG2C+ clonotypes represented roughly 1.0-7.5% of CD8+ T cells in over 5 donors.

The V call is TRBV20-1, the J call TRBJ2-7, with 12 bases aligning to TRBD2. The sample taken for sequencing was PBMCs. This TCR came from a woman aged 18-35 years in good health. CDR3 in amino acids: CSATTSGRYEQYF. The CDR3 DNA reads TGCAGTGCTACCACTAGCGGGAGGTACGAGCAGTACTTC.